This T cell receptor beta chain was recovered during a study of technical replicates of blood from a handful of donors (dated by TCRdb to between 2016 and 2019). The CDR3 numbers 16 residues from cysteine through phenylalanine. Here the CDR3 DNA is all that survives: 48 bases in frame from base 1. CDR1 and CDR2, looked up from the germline V gene, are SGHDT and YYEEEE. V lost 4 bases and J lost 4 bases, and the count of bases not matched to a germline gene is 12. The receptor library was made with the immunoSEQ multiplex PCR assay. TCRdb re-hosts the immuneACCESS table, in-frame sequences only. Its copies lack some clones; in the studies checked, an unresolved V gene accounts for under half of them, and the cause for the rest is not known. The sample contains under 95,000 clones, approximately 94% of them found a single time. Less than 0.25% of the sample is in the top ten clones. As concerns this clone: This receptor's antigen is unknown. Per-base qualities were not stored, and no clone one base away is much larger.

The TCR originated in a human donor in good health. The material sequenced was T cells isolated from PBMCs. The chain uses TRBV5-6 and TRBJ2-7; TRBD1 matches 9 bases in the middle. For the CDR3, the sequence is CASSTGQGSLAYEQYF. DNA sequence: TGTGCCAGCAGCACCGGACAGGGGTCCTTGGCGTACGAGCAGTACTTC.